This entry lists 15 T cell receptor beta chains sequenced from one sample in a study of blood T cell repertoires in COVID-19. Method: immunoSEQ multiplex PCR; TCRdb's copy keeps in-frame clones and lacks some. The sample contains 300,000 to 450,000 clones, over 75% of which appear only once. The source material was PBMCs or T cells enriched from blood (not recorded which). All receptors come from a man aged 25-45 years who had recovered from COVID-19.

The chain links TRBV30 to TRBJ1-5, with D possibly matching TRBD1 (5 bases). V lost 7 bases and J lost 4, with 14 bases in between. The CDR3 covers 13 residues. Germline-derived CDR1 and CDR2 are GTSNPN and SVGIG (reference sequence). The CDR3 sequence: CASRGQENQPQHF. CDR3 coding DNA: TGTGCCTCGAGAGGACAAGAAAATCAGCCCCAGCATTTT.

This chain joins TRBV3-1 (or the pseudogene TRBV3-2) and TRBJ2-3; TRBD2 matches at 7 bases. The V segment lost 0 bases and the J segment 0 bases; nucleotides outside the gene matches: 6. Germline CDR1 LGHDT, CDR2 YNNKEL (reference sequence). The CDR3 is 17 amino acids. CDR3 residues: CASSQDVGGTSTDTQYF. The CDR3 DNA is TGTGCCAGCAGCCAAGATGTGGGGGGGACTAGCACAGATACGCAGTATTTT.

The V and J genes are TRBV7-2 and TRBJ1-2; D is undetermined. Germline V CDR1 and CDR2: SGHTA, FQGNSA. This CDR3 comprises 14 residues. Trimming removed 5 bases at V and 7 bases at J, with 17 bases between. The CDR3 DNA follows: TGTGCCAGCAGCCCCGGTCCGGGGTCGGGTGGCTACACCTTC. This translates into CASSPGPGSGGYTF. Filled out from reference TRBV7-2 and TRBJ1-2, the complete variable domain reads GAGVSQSPSNKVTEKGKDVELRCDPISGHTALYWYRQSLGQGLEFLIYFQGNSAPDKSGLPSDRFSAERTGGSVSTLTIQRTQQEDSAVYLCASSPGPGSGGYTFGSGTRLTVV.

This rearrangement joins TRBV20-1 to TRBJ2-5; 12 bases match TRBD2. This CDR3 has 16 amino acids. Trimming took 3 bases from V and 2 from J; bases not matched to a gene: 7. From germline, CDR1 is DFQATT and CDR2 SNEGSKA (reference sequence). The CDR3 DNA reads TGCAGTGCTAGTCCGCCTAGCGGGGGGGGGCAAGAGACCCAGTACTTC. This gives the protein CSASPPSGGGQETQYF.

A few counts support this clone. The chain links TRBV6-5 to TRBJ1-1, with D hard to call. CDR3 length equals 13 residues. Germline V gene lookup returns CDR1 MNHEY and CDR2 SVGAGI. Trimming pared 10 bases from V and 5 bases from J, leaving 17 bases between. CDR3 sequence reads: CATQRRGLTEAFF. The CDR3 coding sequence is TGTGCCACCCAACGGCGGGGTTTGACTGAAGCTTTCTTT.

The CDR3 protein is CASSPEPTGRYEQYF. Written as DNA, the CDR3 is TGTGCCAGTAGCCCCGAACCGACAGGGAGGTACGAGCAGTACTTC. V is TRBV19 and J is TRBJ2-7; maybe TRBD1 (7 bases). CDR3 length: 15 residues. The germline gives CDR1 LNHDA, CDR2 SQIVND (reference sequence). Trimming shortened V by 6 bases and J by 4 bases, and 19 bases separated the two germline ends.

This clone was picked up a small number of times. The chain is built from TRBV11-2 and TRBJ2-7, with D perhaps matching TRBD2 (6 bases). Trimming stripped 3 bases from V and 12 bases from J, with 15 bases between. CDR3 size: 12 residues. CDR1 and CDR2 (germline): SGHAT, FQNNGV. The CDR3 spells CASSLGLLELYF. DNA of the CDR3: TGTGCCAGCAGCTTGGGACTTCTGGAGTTGTACTTC.

This rearrangement joins TRBV2 to TRBJ1-1, with 7 bases aligning to TRBD1. CDR3 length: 16 amino acids. Germline V gene sequence: CDR1 SNHLY, CDR2 FYNNEI. The J segment lost 0 bases and the V segment lost 8 bases, leaving 12 bases of the junction unmatched. In DNA form, the CDR3 reads TGTGCCAGCCTTCGAGAGGGACAGATCATGAACACTGAAGCTTTCTTT. This gives the protein CASLREGQIMNTEAFF.

This clone was recorded only once. The same CDR3 also results from other DNA sequences found in this sample. CDR3 amino acids: CASSPTENTEAFF. DNA for the CDR3: TGTGCCAGCTCACCAACAGAGAACACTGAAGCTTTCTTT. The J gene is TRBJ1-1, the V gene TRBV18, with D uncertain. V was trimmed by 2 bases and J by 1 base, leaving 5 bases between them. The germline V gene has CDR1 KGHSH and CDR2 LQKENI. There are 13 residues in the CDR3.

The chain has TRBV10-2 and TRBJ1-2; weak D call: TRBD1 (6 bases). The V end was cut by 3 bases, the J end by 4 bases, with 18 bases between. Germline V gives CDR1 WSHSY, CDR2 SAAADI. The CDR3 runs to 16 residues. CDR3 region: CASSDLRGALGYGYTF. Here the CDR3 DNA reads TGCGCCAGCAGTGATCTTCGGGGGGCCCTCGGCTATGGCTACACCTTC.

The chain links TRBV5-1 to TRBJ2-3; 14 positions agree with TRBD2. The CDR3 sequence is 17 residues long. Germline V gene data show CDR1 as SGHRS and CDR2 as YFSETQ. V lost 2 bases and J lost 2; bases outside the gene matches: 4. DNA of the CDR3: TGCGCCAGCAGCTTTTCGACTAGCGGGGGGGCCACAGATACGCAGTATTTT. This encodes CASSFSTSGGATDTQYF.

This clone was recorded many times. The chain links TRBV29-1 to TRBJ1-2; D ambiguous. This CDR3 has 9 residues. The germline CDR1 and CDR2 sequences are SQVTM and ANQGSEA. Between the trimmed V and J ends, which lost 3 bases and 8 bases, there was a span of 4 bases. This CDR3 is CSVDSGYTF. For the CDR3, the DNA is TGCAGCGTTGATAGCGGCTACACCTTC.

This chain's CDR3 is CATSRGDTQETQYF. Written as DNA, the CDR3 is TGTGCCACCAGCAGAGGGGACACCCAAGAGACCCAGTACTTC. V and J are TRBV15 and TRBJ2-5; tentative D call: TRBD1 (6 bases). CDR3 length: 14 amino acids. Germline CDR1 is LNHNV and CDR2 is YYDKDF (reference sequence). Trimming removed 1 base at V and 1 base at J, with 7 bases between.

V and J are TRBV27 and TRBJ1-2; D unclear. V dropped 5 bases and J dropped 4 bases, with 8 bases sitting between them. CDR1 MNHEY and CDR2 SMNVEV come from the germline V gene (reference sequence). There are 12 residues in the CDR3. The CDR3 region is CASSDTRYGYTF. The CDR3 DNA reads as TGTGCCAGCAGTGACACCCGCTATGGCTACACCTTC.

The chain is built from TRBV19 and TRBJ1-5; D might be TRBD1 (5 bases). The V and J ends lost 6 bases and 1 base respectively, with 13 bases between them. CDR3 size: 15 residues. Germline CDR1 reads LNHDA; CDR2 reads SQIVND (reference sequence). The CDR3 region has the DNA TGTGCCAGTAGCGACAGTGGTGGAAGCAATCAGCCCCAGCATTTT. It specifies CASSDSGGSNQPQHF.